Below, 30 T cell receptor beta chains from the same sample are listed, as sequenced in a study of control samples from healthy donors and cancer patients. Sequenced by immunoSEQ multiplex PCR; TCRdb stores in-frame clones only, minus some. Found here are approximately 100,000 clones, 88% of them singletons; the top ten hold 14%. Input material: blood. The receptors shown here come from a man aged 30 to 45 in good health.

The chain uses TRBV19 and TRBJ1-1; tentative D call: TRBD1 (6 bases). V lost 5 bases and J 1 base, leaving 14 bases between the germline ends. Germline V gene sequence: CDR1 LNHDA, CDR2 SQIVND (reference sequence). The CDR3 is 15 amino acids. The CDR3 region is CASSFGGAGNTEAFF. CDR3 DNA sequence: TGTGCCAGTAGTTTTGGGGGGGCAGGGAACACTGAAGCTTTCTTT.

The gene calls are TRBV10-3 and TRBJ2-3, with 10 bases aligning to TRBD1. The CDR3 is made up of 14 amino acids. The J segment lost 6 bases and the V segment lost 5 bases, leaving 5 bases of the junction unmatched. The V gene's germline CDR1 is ENHRY and CDR2 SYGVKD. The CDR3 nucleotides are TGTGCCATCAGTCCGGGACAGGGGTTGGATACGCAGTATTTT. Translating it yields CAISPGQGLDTQYF.

The CDR3 DNA is TGTGCCAGCAGCCCAAGGACAGGGATCTACACTGAAGCTTTCTTT. Amino acid sequence: CASSPRTGIYTEAFF. The V gene is TRBV28, the J gene TRBJ1-1, with 8 nucleotides matching TRBD1. V lost 6 bases to trimming and J lost 3 bases; unmatched junction nucleotides: 9. The germline V gene encodes CDR1 MDHEN and CDR2 SYDVKM. The CDR3 covers 15 residues. Drawing the rest from reference TRBV28 and TRBJ1-1, the complete variable domain is DVKVTQSSRYLVKRTGEKVFLECVQDMDHENMFWYRQDPGLGLRLIYFSYDVKMKEKGDIPEGYSVSREKKERFSLILESASTNQTSMYLCASSPRTGIYTEAFFGQGTRLTVV.

The CDR3 DNA follows: TGTGCCAGCAGCTTCTGGACCGGGGAGCTGTTTTTT. Its protein product is CASSFWTGELFF. This chain uses TRBV7-8 with TRBJ2-2; D unresolved. The length of the CDR3 is 12 residues. The V and J ends lost 3 bases and 5 bases respectively, with 4 bases between them. Germline V gene lookup returns CDR1 SGHVS and CDR2 FQNEAQ.

The chain is built from TRBV3-1 (or the pseudogene TRBV3-2) and TRBJ1-2, with D hard to call. This CDR3 has 17 amino acids. V dropped 3 bases and J dropped 2 bases, with 19 bases sitting between them. Germline-derived CDR1 and CDR2 are LGHDT and YNNKEL (reference sequence). The CDR3 DNA sequence: TGTGCCAGCAGCCAGCTAATTACCCTGCTTCCAAACTATGGCTACACCTTC. Its translation is CASSQLITLLPNYGYTF.

The chain combines TRBV5-6 with TRBJ1-6, with D maybe TRBD1 (5 bases). The CDR3 has 15 residues. V gave up 4 bases and J gave up 6 bases, with 14 bases separating them. Germline CDR1 and CDR2: SGHDT and YYEEEE. CDR3 loop: CASSMNRDPNSPLHF. The CDR3 DNA is TGTGCCAGCAGCATGAACCGGGACCCTAATTCACCCCTCCACTTT. Combining the CDR3 with reference TRBV5-6 and TRBJ1-6 gives the whole variable domain DAGVTQSPTHLIKTRGQQVTLRCSPKSGHDTVSWYQQALGQGPQFIFQYYEEEERQRGNFPDRFSGHQFPNYSSELNVNALLLGDSALYLCASSMNRDPNSPLHFGNGTRLTVT.

The chain combines TRBV27 with TRBJ2-2; D is possibly TRBD1 (5 bases). Germline V gene sequence: CDR1 MNHEY, CDR2 SMNVEV (reference sequence). V was shortened by 1 base and J by 4 bases, with 7 bases between the two germline ends. The CDR3 totals 14 residues. CDR3: CASSLLGVTGELFF. The CDR3 region has the DNA TGTGCCAGCAGTTTATTAGGGGTCACCGGGGAGCTGTTTTTT.

This clone occurred once. The rearrangement joins TRBV12-3 or TRBV12-4 to TRBJ1-5; 8 bases line up with TRBD1. V was pared by 5 bases and J by 7 bases, with 4 bases of the junction left unmatched. This CDR3 is built from 13 residues. The CDR3 coding sequence is TGTGCCAGCAGTGAGGACAGGGTCCAGCCCCAGCATTTT. Protein sequence: CASSEDRVQPQHF.

J is TRBJ2-7 and V is TRBV19; D uncertain. CDR3 length: 13 amino acids. Deletions cut 5 bases from V and 4 bases from J, with 12 bases between. Per the germline V gene, CDR1 is LNHDA and CDR2 is SQIVND (reference sequence). This CDR3 is CASSVGNRYEQYF. CDR3 bases: TGTGCCAGTAGTGTGGGAAACCGATACGAGCAGTACTTC. The whole variable domain, filled in from reference TRBV19 and TRBJ2-7, reads DGGITQSPKYLFRKEGQNVTLSCEQNLNHDAMYWYRQDPGQGLRLIYYSQIVNDFQKGDIAEGYSVSREKKESFPLTVTSAQKNPTAFYLCASSVGNRYEQYFGPGTRLTVT.

The chain is built from TRBV7-2 and TRBJ2-5; unclear D gene. Germline lookup yields CDR1 SGHTA and CDR2 FQGNSA. The CDR3 runs to 14 residues. Trimming pared 2 bases from V and 0 bases from J, leaving 7 bases between. CDR3 region: CASSLRRNQETQYF. The CDR3 DNA reads as TGTGCCAGCAGCTTAAGGCGGAACCAAGAGACCCAGTACTTC. Full variable domain (remainder filled in from reference TRBV7-2 and TRBJ2-5): GAGVSQSPSNKVTEKGKDVELRCDPISGHTALYWYRQSLGQGLEFLIYFQGNSAPDKSGLPSDRFSAERTGGSVSTLTIQRTQQEDSAVYLCASSLRRNQETQYFGPGTRLLVL.

CDR3 bases: TGTGCCAGTAGCCCACGTCCCGGGACAGATAATGAAAAACTGTTTTTT. This sequence encodes CASSPRPGTDNEKLFF. The chain has TRBV19 and TRBJ1-4; TRBD1 aligns across 7 bases. Losses at the gene ends were 6 bases for V and 4 bases for J; bases not matched to a gene: 11. CDR3 length equals 16 residues. CDR1 LNHDA and CDR2 SQIVND come from the germline V gene (reference sequence).

The chain is built from TRBV4-2 and TRBJ2-2; the D is unclear. The V gene's germline CDR1 is LGHNA and CDR2 YNFKEQ. V was shortened by 0 bases and J by 3 bases, with 14 bases between the two germline ends. The CDR3 has 17 amino acids. CDR3 in DNA: TGTGCCAGCAGCCAAGATCCGAGGATGTCCTACACCGGGGAGCTGTTTTTT. Protein product: CASSQDPRMSYTGELFF.

The chain uses TRBV7-8 and TRBJ1-1, with 7 positions matching TRBD1. V lost 5 bases, J lost 10 bases, and 13 bases stayed unmatched. Germline V gene lookup returns CDR1 SGHVS and CDR2 FQNEAQ. This CDR3 region has 14 residues. This CDR3 is CASSLLGTEIGAFF. The CDR3 nucleotides read TGTGCCAGCAGCCTTCTTGGGACAGAGATTGGAGCTTTCTTT. The whole variable domain, filled in from reference TRBV7-8 and TRBJ1-1, reads GAGVSQSPRYKVAKRGQDVALRCDPISGHVSLFWYQQALGQGPEFLTYFQNEAQLDKSGLPSDRFFAERPEGSVSTLKIQRTQQEDSAVYLCASSLLGTEIGAFFGQGTRLTVV.

This sequence joins TRBV5-1 and TRBJ2-3, with TRBD2 matching 12 bases. Germline V gives CDR1 SGHRS, CDR2 YFSETQ. The CDR3 totals 16 residues. V shed 0 bases and J 5 bases; nucleotides not matched to a gene: 4. For the CDR3, the DNA is TGCGCCAGCAGCTTGGGACTAGCGGGAGTAGGAGATACGCAGTATTTT. Encoded protein: CASSLGLAGVGDTQYF.

This clone was detected once. This chain joins TRBV5-1 and TRBJ2-1; 8 bases map to TRBD2. Germline CDR1 reads SGHRS; CDR2 reads YFSETQ. This CDR3 region has 16 residues. The V and J ends lost 0 bases and 1 base, in that order; junction bases with no gene match: 3. The CDR3 nucleotides are TGCGCCAGCAGCTTGGCGCCTAGCGGGTCCTACAATGAGCAGTTCTTC. This sequence encodes CASSLAPSGSYNEQFF.

V and J are TRBV7-9 and TRBJ2-7; the match to TRBD1 covers 9 bases. Losses at the gene ends were 4 bases for V and 5 bases for J; bases not matched to a gene: 6. CDR3 length equals 14 residues. Per the germline V gene, CDR1 is SEHNR and CDR2 is FQNEAQ (reference sequence). The CDR3 coding sequence is TGTGCCAGCAGCTCACGGGACAGGGTCAACGAGCAGTACTTC. This translates into CASSSRDRVNEQYF.

The chain has TRBV7-2 and TRBJ2-7, with 8 bases that match TRBD1. Germline lookup yields CDR1 SGHTA and CDR2 FQGNSA. The CDR3 contains 13 residues. The ends lost 9 bases at V and 7 bases at J; junction bases unmatched: 11. CDR3 residues: CASTSDRVGEQYF. Here the CDR3 DNA reads TGTGCCAGTACCTCGGACAGGGTGGGAGAGCAGTACTTC.

This sequence joins TRBV11-3 and TRBJ1-1; no clear D gene. Trimming removed 5 bases at V and 1 base at J, with 14 bases between. This CDR3 is built from 15 residues. Germline CDR1 and CDR2: SGHNT and YENEEA. The CDR3 coding sequence is TGTGCCAGCAGCCCCCATAACCGGGGGAACACTGAAGCTTTCTTT. This codes for CASSPHNRGNTEAFF.

The chain recombines TRBV5-6 with TRBJ2-7, with D possibly matching TRBD1 (6 bases). From germline, CDR1 is SGHDT and CDR2 YYEEEE. Between the trimmed V and J ends, which lost 5 bases and 2 bases, there was a span of 14 bases. The CDR3 consists of 14 residues. Here the CDR3 reads CASRQTRQAYEQYF. The DNA for the CDR3 is TGTGCCAGCAGACAGACCCGACAGGCCTACGAGCAGTACTTC.

The chain links TRBV5-1 to TRBJ2-7; possible D gene TRBD2, 6 bases. Between the trimmed V and J ends, which lost 1 base and 4 bases, there was a span of 9 bases. Germline V gives CDR1 SGHRS, CDR2 YFSETQ. CDR3 size: 13 residues. The CDR3 region is CASSLIAGYEQYF. In DNA, the CDR3 is TGCGCCAGCAGCTTGATCGCGGGGTACGAGCAGTACTTC.

This chain joins TRBV6-5 and TRBJ1-1, with D hard to call. Per the germline V gene, CDR1 is MNHEY and CDR2 is SVGAGI. This CDR3 has 13 amino acids. Trimming took off 6 bases at V and 1 base at J, with 9 bases between the two ends. As DNA, the CDR3 is TGTGCCAGCAGGGCCCTTCGGAACACTGAAGCTTTCTTT. Its protein is CASRALRNTEAFF.

The genes are TRBV12-5 and TRBJ2-1, with 9 bases matching TRBD1. The CDR3 covers 15 residues. Germline-derived CDR1 and CDR2 are LGHNT and FRNRAP. The V and J ends lost 10 bases and 8 bases, in that order; junction bases with no gene match: 15. The CDR3 spells CANGFSGTGLDEQFF. The CDR3, as DNA: TGTGCTAATGGATTCTCCGGGACAGGGCTTGATGAGCAGTTCTTC.

V and J are TRBV6-2 or TRBV6-3 and TRBJ2-2; tentative D call: TRBD2 (6 bases). Per germline, CDR1 MNHEY and CDR2 SVGEGT. The CDR3 has 15 amino acids. Trimming stripped 5 bases from V and 7 bases from J, with 17 bases between. The CDR3 DNA reads TGTGCCAGCAGTAGAGGAGGGACCCTCATCGGGGAGCTGTTTTTT. This gives the protein CASSRGGTLIGELFF.

J is TRBJ2-7 and V is TRBV6-6; 7 nucleotides agree with TRBD2. CDR3 length: 13 residues. Trimming removed 9 bases from V and 3 bases from J; junction bases left unmatched: 8. From germline, CDR1 is MNHNY and CDR2 SVGAGI (reference sequence). The CDR3 region is CASSGLLIYEQYF. CDR3 coding DNA: TGTGCCAGTTCGGGACTACTTATCTACGAGCAGTACTTC.

This clone was seen a single time. The chain has TRBV25-1 and TRBJ1-5; D call uncertain. With 1 base removed from V and 5 bases from J, the gap between germline ends came to 3 bases. Germline CDR1 MGHDK, CDR2 SYGVNS. This CDR3 region has 12 residues. CDR3 in amino acids: CASSEFDQPQHF. CDR3 nucleotides: TGTGCCAGCAGTGAATTTGATCAGCCCCAGCATTTT.

This rearrangement joins TRBV25-1 to TRBJ2-6, with D perhaps TRBD1 (5 bases). This CDR3 is built from 17 residues. V lost 0 bases to trimming and J lost 0 bases, with 9 bases between them. Germline CDR1 reads MGHDK; CDR2 reads SYGVNS. CDR3: CASSEYGADSGANVLTF. The CDR3 nucleotides read TGTGCCAGCAGTGAATATGGGGCCGACTCTGGGGCCAACGTCCTGACTTTC.

This chain uses TRBV24-1 with TRBJ2-1; either TRBD1 or TRBD2 may supply D (6 bases each). The V gene lost 5 bases and the J gene lost 1 base, with 11 bases spanning the gap. Germline CDR1 reads KGHDR; CDR2 reads SFDVKD. This CDR3 region has 15 residues. In DNA form, the CDR3 reads TGTGCCACCAGTGGGGGGGCGGGGTCCTACAATGAGCAGTTCTTC. It specifies CATSGGAGSYNEQFF.

The chain has TRBV10-2 and TRBJ1-5, with TRBD1 matching over 7 bases. CDR3 length: 13 amino acids. CDR1 is WSHSY and CDR2 is SAAADI in the germline V gene. Losses at the gene ends were 8 bases for V and 5 bases for J; bases not matched to a gene: 6. The CDR3 reads CASVDREDQPQHF. Here the CDR3 DNA reads TGCGCCAGCGTTGACAGGGAGGATCAGCCCCAGCATTTT.

The chain employs TRBV30 and TRBJ1-5; no clear D gene. CDR3 length: 15 residues. The germline V gene encodes CDR1 GTSNPN and CDR2 SVGIG (reference sequence). The V end lost 3 bases, the J end lost 2 bases, and 14 bases lay between the germline ends. CDR3 sequence: CAWSRYLFGNQPQHF. The CDR3 DNA is TGTGCCTGGAGCCGATATCTTTTCGGCAATCAGCCCCAGCATTTT.

The count of this clone is one. CDR3 sequence (DNA): TGTGCCAGTAGTATAGCTGACAGCCTACTAGAAGCTTTCTTT. Protein: CASSIADSLLEAFF. The J gene is TRBJ1-1, the V gene TRBV19; D perhaps matches TRBD1 (5 bases). The CDR3 consists of 14 residues. Trimming shortened V by 1 base and J by 8 bases, and 14 bases separated the two germline ends. Germline V gives CDR1 LNHDA, CDR2 SQIVND (reference sequence).